Listed here are 7 T cell receptor beta chains from one sample, sequenced in a study of cytomegalovirus exposure and HLA in healthy donors. Use of 60 Vbeta and 13 Jbeta primers characterized the PCR. Produced via immunoSEQ multiplex PCR; TCRdb's table is partial and in-frame only. The sample lists under 200,000 clones; just under 80% were seen once. Sequenced material: PBMCs. These receptors were taken from a woman younger than 45 in good health and CMV-seropositive.

The chain joins TRBV5-6 to TRBJ2-1; 11 bases agree with TRBD2. V lost 4 bases to trimming and J lost 9 bases; unmatched junction nucleotides: 9. Germline CDR1 and CDR2: SGHDT and YYEEEE. This CDR3 is built from 15 residues. The CDR3 spells CASSHTSGGPSEQFF. For the CDR3, the DNA is TGTGCCAGCAGCCATACTAGCGGGGGCCCGAGTGAGCAGTTCTTC.

The gene calls are TRBV5-6 and TRBJ2-7; tentative D call: TRBD2 (6 bases). The CDR3 is 14 amino acids. The germline V and J ends were trimmed by 4 bases and 3 bases, with 14 bases remaining between them. Germline V lookup: CDR1 SGHDT, CDR2 YYEEEE. The CDR3 region is CASSAAGLIYEQYF. As DNA, the CDR3 is TGTGCCAGCAGCGCGGCGGGGTTAATCTACGAGCAGTACTTC.

The J gene is TRBJ1-3, the V gene TRBV7-2, with D perhaps matching TRBD1 (6 bases). This CDR3 comprises 15 residues. Trimming removed 1 base from V and 6 bases from J, with 13 bases in between. CDR1 is SGHTA and CDR2 is FQGNSA in the germline V gene. The CDR3 reads CASSLDGDILNTIYF. The CDR3 DNA is TGTGCCAGCAGCTTAGACGGGGACATTTTAAACACCATATATTTT.

A note on this clone: One junction end disagrees with the germline gene, perhaps due to a read error. This sequence joins TRBV7-7 and TRBJ2-2, with 9 bases that match TRBD2. Germline lookup yields CDR1 SSHAT and CDR2 FNYEAQ (reference sequence). CDR3 length: 16 residues. The CDR3 loop is CASSLARAGGPGELFF. The CDR3 bases are TGTGCTAGCAGCTTAGCGCGGGCGGGAGGGCCCGGGGAGCTGTTTTTT. Variable domain in full (rest from reference TRBV7-7 and TRBJ2-2): GAGVSQSPRYKVTKRGQDVTLRCDPISSHATLYWYQQALGQGPEFLTYFNYEAQPDKSGLPSDRFSAERPEGSISTLTIQRTEQRDSAMYRCASSLARAGGPGELFFGEGSRLTVL.

The sample holds a few counts of this clone. V and J are TRBV7-8 and TRBJ2-7, with D possibly TRBD2 on 6 matching bases. The germline V gene encodes CDR1 SGHVS and CDR2 FQNEAQ. The V gene lost 5 bases and the J gene lost 2 bases, with 16 bases spanning the gap. CDR3 length: 15 residues. The CDR3 nucleotides read TGTGCCAGCAGCACCCCGGGGGAGATACCCTACGAGCAGTACTTC. Protein product: CASSTPGEIPYEQYF.

This sequence joins TRBV10-3 and TRBJ1-5; D unresolved. CDR3 length equals 15 residues. V was pared by 0 bases and J by 1 base, with 7 bases between. Germline values: CDR1 ENHRY, CDR2 SYGVKD. The CDR3 sequence: CAISESRGSNQPQHF. CDR3 in DNA: TGTGCCATCAGTGAGTCCAGAGGGAGCAATCAGCCCCAGCATTTT.

The chain carries TRBV14 and TRBJ1-4; D possibly corresponds to TRBD1 (5 bases). Trimming shortened V by 3 bases and J by 6 bases, and 14 bases separated the two germline ends. This CDR3 has 15 residues. The germline gives CDR1 SGHDN, CDR2 FVKESK. The CDR3 is CASSHGRDLDEKLFF. DNA for the CDR3: TGTGCCAGCAGCCACGGCCGGGACTTGGATGAAAAACTGTTTTTT.